This TCR beta chain originates from a study of technical replicates of blood from a handful of donors. This clone appeared a single time. Profiling relied on immunoSEQ multiplex PCR, and the TCRdb table lists in-frame clones only, not all of them. The table shows about 82,000 clones, with just over 95% occurring only once. Trimming pared 5 bases from V and 2 bases from J, leaving 16 bases between. Germline CDR1 reads SGHTA; CDR2 reads FQGNSA. This CDR3 contains 15 residues. Source material: T cells isolated from PBMCs. The TCR comes from a human donor in good health. The chain has TRBV7-2 and TRBJ2-7; TRBD1 is a possible D gene (6 bases). Here the CDR3 DNA reads TGTGCCAGCAGCCCGGACCTGGGGGCCACCTACGAGCAGTACTTC. The encoded protein is CASSPDLGATYEQYF. Using reference TRBV7-2 and TRBJ2-7 for the parts outside the CDR3, the full variable domain is GAGVSQSPSNKVTEKGKDVELRCDPISGHTALYWYRQSLGQGLEFLIYFQGNSAPDKSGLPSDRFSAERTGGSVSTLTIQRTQQEDSAVYLCASSPDLGATYEQYFGPGTRLTVT.